This T cell receptor (beta chain) is from a study of response to subunit inactivated influenza vaccine. Findings and caveats of the study: Few new T cells, the authors suggested, are recruited by each seasonal influenza vaccination.

Each CDR3 protein gets one entry after TCRdb re-called the RT-PCR reads with MiXCR. In the table there are about 480,000 distinct CDR3 sequences, roughly 27% of which are singletons. This clonotype showed up just once. Its antigen is currently unknown. The CDR3 has 15 residues. V shed 4 bases, J shed 5 bases, and the junction held 5 bases outside the gene matches. CDR1 and CDR2 (germline): SNHLY, FYNNEI. Sample: CD4+ T cells sorted from PBMCs, taken about 5 days after vaccination. V is TRBV2 and J is TRBJ1-2; 12 bases fit TRBD1. The clonotype was recovered from a man aged 45-60 years who received an inactivated influenza vaccine. The CDR3 reads CASSVGTGGQYGYTF. The DNA of the CDR3 is TGTGCCAGCAGTGTTGGGACAGGGGGCCAATATGGCTACACCTTC.